Below, 19 T cell receptor beta chains from the same sample are listed, as sequenced in a study of blood T cell repertoires in COVID-19. Profiling relied on immunoSEQ multiplex PCR, and the TCRdb table lists in-frame clones only, not all of them. The table includes around 190,000 clones, about four fifths detected once. The sample consisted of peripheral blood. The receptors were gathered from a man aged 65 to 85 with active or convalescent COVID-19.

This clone was counted a single time. The chain has TRBV4-3 and TRBJ1-2; 10 bases agree with TRBD1. The CDR3 is made up of 16 amino acids. CDR1 is LGHNA, CDR2 YSLEER, per germline. V dropped 1 base and J dropped 6; count of bases not matched to a gene: 8. The CDR3 reads CASSQGSGQGFHGYTF. In DNA, the CDR3 is TGCGCCAGCAGCCAAGGGTCGGGACAGGGGTTTCATGGCTACACCTTC.

This clone was seen a handful of times. V and J are TRBV29-1 and TRBJ2-7, with D unclear. The V end lost 6 bases, the J end lost 2 bases, and 8 bases lay between the germline ends. CDR1 and CDR2 from the germline V gene are SQVTM and ANQGSEA. This CDR3 spans 11 amino acids. CDR3 protein: CSVGSTYEQYF. In DNA form, the CDR3 reads TGCAGCGTCGGGTCGACCTACGAGCAGTACTTC.

The chain is built from TRBV7-2 and TRBJ2-5; 12 bases agree with TRBD2. V lost 1 base to trimming and J lost 4 bases; unmatched junction nucleotides: 4. This CDR3 has 16 residues. Germline-derived CDR1 and CDR2 are SGHTA and FQGNSA. The CDR3 sequence is CASSLGASGGAETQYF. In DNA form, the CDR3 reads TGTGCCAGCAGCTTAGGGGCTAGCGGGGGGGCAGAGACCCAGTACTTC.

This clone occurred a few times. Other DNA sequences in the sample encode the same CDR3. The chain joins TRBV6-5 to TRBJ1-5; 7 bases agree with TRBD1. V was clipped by 5 bases and J by 7 bases; unmatched bases: 5. CDR1 and CDR2 (germline): MNHEY, SVGAGI. The CDR3 runs 13 residues. The CDR3 sequence: CASSNTGDQPQHF. CDR3 nucleotides: TGTGCCAGCAGTAACACAGGGGACCAGCCCCAGCATTTT.

The rearrangement links TRBV3-1 (or the pseudogene TRBV3-2) to TRBJ1-2; 10 nucleotides line up with TRBD1. V shed 8 bases, J shed 3 bases, and the junction held 0 bases outside the gene matches. There are 12 residues in the CDR3. The germline V gene has CDR1 LGHDT and CDR2 YNNKEL (reference sequence). The CDR3 loop is CASGQGDYGYTF. CDR3 in DNA: TGTGCCAGCGGACAGGGGGACTATGGCTACACCTTC.

The gene calls are TRBV18 and TRBJ1-2; 7 positions agree with TRBD1. Germline lookup yields CDR1 KGHSH and CDR2 LQKENI. V lost 5 bases and J lost 4; bases outside the gene matches: 1. This CDR3 spans 12 amino acids. CDR3 sequence reads: CASSEGAYGYTF. The CDR3 coding sequence is TGTGCCAGCTCAGAGGGGGCCTATGGCTACACCTTC.

This sequence joins TRBV15 and TRBJ2-6, with TRBD1 matching over 11 bases. Trimming took 5 bases from V and 0 from J; bases not matched to a gene: 3. CDR1 is LNHNV and CDR2 is YYDKDF in the germline V gene (reference sequence). The CDR3 length is 17 residues. DNA of the CDR3: TGTGCCACCAGCGTAGGGACAGGGGGCTCTGGGGCCAACGTCCTGACTTTC. Its translation: CATSVGTGGSGANVLTF.

CDR3 loop: CASSPLTVTEAFF. The CDR3 bases are TGTGCCAGCTCACCACTGACAGTTACTGAAGCTTTCTTT. This chain connects TRBV18 to TRBJ1-1, with D tentatively TRBD1 (5 bases). Trimming pared 1 base from V and 5 bases from J, leaving 8 bases between. This CDR3 has 13 residues. Germline values: CDR1 KGHSH, CDR2 LQKENI.

This clone showed up just once. The rearrangement links TRBV5-4 to TRBJ2-1; TRBD2 is a possible D gene (7 bases). The length of the CDR3 is 18 residues. Trimming pared 0 bases from V and 0 bases from J, leaving 16 bases between. Germline CDR1 reads SGHNT; CDR2 reads YYREEE (reference sequence). The CDR3 loop is CASSLGGGGWSSYNEQFF. In nucleotides, the CDR3 is TGTGCCAGCAGCTTGGGGGGGGGCGGTTGGAGCTCCTACAATGAGCAGTTCTTC.

V and J are TRBV18 and TRBJ2-7; a possible D gene is TRBD1 (5 bases). The germline CDR1 and CDR2 sequences are KGHSH and LQKENI. There are 14 residues in the CDR3. V was pared by 2 bases and J by 6 bases, with 14 bases between. The CDR3 DNA reads as TGTGCCAGCTCACCAATCGTCAGGGAAGGCGAGCAGTACTTC. This gives the protein CASSPIVREGEQYF.

This clone was seen a few times. The genes are TRBV29-1 and TRBJ1-4; TRBD1 is a possible D gene (5 bases). With 3 bases removed from V and 7 bases from J, the gap between germline ends came to 12 bases. The CDR3 is 13 amino acids. From germline, CDR1 is SQVTM and CDR2 ANQGSEA. Here the CDR3 DNA reads TGCAGCGTTGAGGACCAGGGTAGTGAAAAACTGTTTTTT. It specifies CSVEDQGSEKLFF. The variable domain in full, completed from reference TRBV29-1 and TRBJ1-4, reads SAVISQKPSRDICQRGTSLTIQCQVDSQVTMMFWYRQQPGQSLTLIATANQGSEATYESGFVIDKFPISRPNLTFSTLTVSNMSPEDSSIYLCSVEDQGSEKLFFGSGTQLSVL.

The chain uses TRBV5-1 and TRBJ2-1; TRBD2 aligns across 9 bases. The CDR3 has 15 amino acids. Germline CDR1 reads SGHRS; CDR2 reads YFSETQ. V shed 0 bases and J 7 bases; nucleotides not matched to a gene: 5. This CDR3 is CASSLVAGVANEQFF. The CDR3 DNA is TGCGCCAGCAGCTTGGTAGCGGGAGTGGCGAATGAGCAGTTCTTC.

As regards this clone: The sample has other DNA sequences that encode this CDR3 too. The chain has TRBV5-5 and TRBJ2-2; possibly TRBD1 for D (5 bases). The CDR3 length is 15 residues. V was pared by 0 bases and J by 4 bases, with 10 bases between. Looked up from germline, CDR1 is SGHKS and CDR2 is YYEKEE (reference sequence). The DNA of the CDR3 is TGTGCCAGCAGCTTGGGTCAGGGCGGCACCGGGGAGCTGTTTTTT. Protein product: CASSLGQGGTGELFF.

The chain joins TRBV10-1 to TRBJ1-1; D remains ambiguous. Germline CDR1 reads WNHNN; CDR2 reads SYGVQD (reference sequence). The CDR3 loop spans 15 amino acids. The V gene lost 5 bases and the J gene lost 0 bases, with 13 bases spanning the gap. The CDR3 nucleotides are TGCGCCAGCAGTCCTGTTCGGGGAATGAACACTGAAGCTTTCTTT. Amino acids: CASSPVRGMNTEAFF.

The chain couples TRBV5-1 to TRBJ2-1; the match to TRBD2 covers 10 bases. Germline V CDR1 and CDR2: SGHRS, YFSETQ. V dropped 5 bases and J dropped 5; count of bases not matched to a gene: 4. CDR3 size: 14 residues. CDR3 sequence: CASSVLAGDNEQFF. The CDR3 DNA reads TGCGCCAGCAGTGTCCTAGCGGGAGACAATGAGCAGTTCTTC. Full variable domain (remainder filled in from reference TRBV5-1 and TRBJ2-1): KAGVTQTPRYLIKTRGQQVTLSCSPISGHRSVSWYQQTPGQGLQFLFEYFSETQRNKGNFPGRFSGRQFSNSRSEMNVSTLELGDSALYLCASSVLAGDNEQFFGPGTRLTVL.

CDR3 sequence: CASSTLDRVNSPQHF. Written as DNA, the CDR3 is TGTGCCAGCAGTACCCTGGACAGGGTCAATAGTCCCCAGCATTTT. The chain links TRBV6-6 to TRBJ1-5, with 8 bases that match TRBD1. This CDR3 contains 15 residues. CDR1 is MNHNY and CDR2 is SVGAGI in the germline V gene (reference sequence). V trimming: 5 bases; J trimming: 10 bases; junction bases outside the gene matches: 13.

The chain employs TRBV15 and TRBJ1-5; 7 nucleotides match TRBD1. Germline lookup yields CDR1 LNHNV and CDR2 YYDKDF (reference sequence). This CDR3 has 16 amino acids. V lost 5 bases and J lost 4; bases outside the gene matches: 11. In DNA form, the CDR3 reads TGTGCCACCAGCTTACAGCAGGGGGGCAATAATCAGCCCCAGCATTTT. It encodes CATSLQQGGNNQPQHF.

This chain links TRBV27 with TRBJ1-6, with 9 bases lining up with TRBD1. CDR1 is MNHEY, CDR2 SMNVEV, per germline (reference sequence). This CDR3 comprises 15 residues. With 5 bases clipped from V and 7 bases from J, the junction kept 6 bases outside the gene matches. CDR3 nucleotides: TGTGCCAGCAGTACGGCCGGACAGGGGAATTCACCCCTCCACTTT. It encodes CASSTAGQGNSPLHF.

This chain connects TRBV10-3 to TRBJ2-2; D is possibly TRBD2 (6 bases). Germline CDR1 reads ENHRY; CDR2 reads SYGVKD. This CDR3 region has 18 residues. V lost 0 bases and J lost 1, with 15 bases in between. CDR3 nucleotide sequence: TGTGCCATCAGTGAGTCCCCGGGACTTCTAGGGAACACCGGGGAGCTGTTTTTT. Translated, it gives CAISESPGLLGNTGELFF.